This is a list of T cell receptor beta chains from one sample in a study of cytomegalovirus exposure and HLA in healthy donors. The repertoire was sequenced with immunoSEQ multiplex PCR; TCRdb's copy has only in-frame clones and lacks some. Of some 140,000 clones in the sample, around 77% were seen once. The sample taken for sequencing was PBMCs. All receptors come from a man aged 25-45 years in good health and CMV-seronegative. CDR3s include the opening cysteine and the closing phenylalanine or tryptophan. The D gene is left open where the match is weak. Rows may omit the clone size; those that give it use once, few, many or a size class.

d_call	j_call	v_call	clone_size	cdr3_nt	cdr3_aa
-	TRBJ2-1	TRBV5-1	few	TGCGCCAGCAGCTTGGACTGGGCCTCCTACAATGAGCAGTTCTTC	CASSLDWASYNEQFF
TRBD2	TRBJ2-3	TRBV9	-	TGTGCCAGCAGCCCCGGGACTAGCGGTCGCACAGATACGCAGTATTTT	CASSPGTSGRTDTQYF
-	TRBJ1-1	TRBV9	-	TGTGCCAGCAGCGGGGGGGATATGTACACTGAAGCTTTCTTT	CASSGGDMYTEAFF
TRBD2	TRBJ2-7	TRBV5-1	-	TGCGCCAGCAGCCCCAGAGCGGGAGGCTACGAGCAGTACTTC	CASSPRAGGYEQYF
-	TRBJ2-5	TRBV11-2	few	TGTGCCAGCAGCTTTGCACAGCAAGAGACCCAGTACTTC	CASSFAQQETQYF
-	TRBJ2-2	TRBV6-1	-	TGTGCCAGCAGCCGCGTCGGAGCCGGGGAGCTGTTTTTT	CASSRVGAGELFF
TRBD2	TRBJ2-1	TRBV11-1	-	TGTGCCAGCAGCTTAGACACTAGCGGGAGTTCCTACAATGAGCAGTTCTTC	CASSLDTSGSSYNEQFF
-	TRBJ2-5	TRBV30	-	TGTGCCTGGAGTGTAGGGAGCGGAGAGACCCAGTACTTC	CAWSVGSGETQYF
TRBD1	TRBJ2-6	TRBV19	-	TGTGCCAGTAGTATAGTTGGGACAGGATTCTCTGGGGCCAACGTCCTGACTTTC	CASSIVGTGFSGANVLTF
TRBD2	TRBJ2-3	TRBV28	-	TGTGCCAGCAGAGCGACCCTAGCGGAACGCACAGATACGCAGTATTTT	CASRATLAERTDTQYF
TRBD1	TRBJ2-2	TRBV14	few	TGTGCCAGCAGCCCGAGGACAGGAGCCGGGGAGCTGTTTTTT	CASSPRTGAGELFF
-	TRBJ1-2	TRBV10-3	few	TGTGCCATCAGTGAGTCTGGCCGAGGCAGCTATGGCTACACCTTC	CAISESGRGSYGYTF
TRBD2	TRBJ2-6	TRBV2	-	TGTGCCAGCAGTGAAGCGCTTCGGGGGGCTGGGGCCAACGTCCTGACTTTC	CASSEALRGAGANVLTF
-	TRBJ2-2	TRBV11-3	-	TGTGCCAGCAGCTTCTACACAGGGAACACCGGGGAGCTGTTTTTT	CASSFYTGNTGELFF
TRBD1	TRBJ1-1	TRBV29-1	once	TGCAGCGTTGAAGGGCGACAGGGATGGAACACTGAAGCTTTCTTT	CSVEGRQGWNTEAFF
TRBD1	TRBJ2-7	TRBV6-5	-	TGTGCCAGCAGTTACACCGGGACAGGGCGCTACGAGCAGTACTTC	CASSYTGTGRYEQYF
-	TRBJ2-2	TRBV5-1	-	TGCGCCAGCAGCTCGAGAGCAACGAACACCGGGGAGCTGTTTTTT	CASSSRATNTGELFF
-	TRBJ2-1	TRBV7-9	once	TGTGCCAGCAGCTTAGGACTCTCCTACAATGAGCAGTTCTTC	CASSLGLSYNEQFF
TRBD1	TRBJ2-1	TRBV5-1	once	TGCGCCAGCAGCTTGGTGGGACAGGGTAACAATGAGCAGTTCTTC	CASSLVGQGNNEQFF
-	TRBJ1-1	TRBV12-5	-	TGTGCTAGTGGTACAACAGAGAACACTGAAGCTTTCTTT	CASGTTENTEAFF
-	TRBJ2-1	TRBV5-4	-	TGTGCCAGCAGCCCGGGGGGCGGGTCCTACAATGAGCAGTTCTTC	CASSPGGGSYNEQFF
TRBD2	TRBJ2-7	TRBV7-9	few	TGTGCCAGCGGAACGGAGCGGGAAGGGCCCTACGAGCAGTACTTC	CASGTEREGPYEQYF
TRBD2	TRBJ2-1	TRBV5-1	-	TGCGCCAGCAGCCCCCCTCCTAGCGGTTCCTACAATGAGCAGTTCTTC	CASSPPPSGSYNEQFF
TRBD2	TRBJ2-3	TRBV10-3	-	TGTGCCATCAGCGAGCGGGAGCCAGATACGCAGTATTTT	CAISEREPDTQYF
-	TRBJ1-5	TRBV27	few	TGTGCCAGCAGTTTAAGGGGCCTGGCGGCCAATCAGCCCCAGCATTTT	CASSLRGLAANQPQHF
-	TRBJ1-5	TRBV30	-	TGTGCCTGGACCAAACAGGTCGATCAGCCCCAGCATTTT	CAWTKQVDQPQHF
-	TRBJ2-1	TRBV5-1	-	TGCGCCAGCAGCTTGGTGGCTAGCGACAATGAGCAGTTCTTC	CASSLVASDNEQFF
TRBD1	TRBJ1-2	TRBV4-1	-	TGCGCCAGCAGCCAGGCCTGGACAGGGAAGGACTATGGCTACACCTTC	CASSQAWTGKDYGYTF
-	TRBJ2-1	TRBV5-4	-	TGTGCCAGCAGCCAAAGGGCGGAGGGTGAGCAGTTCTTC	CASSQRAEGEQFF
TRBD1	TRBJ2-1	TRBV9	once	TGTGCCAGCAGCGTAGACCGGCGGACAGGCAATGAGCAGTTCTTC	CASSVDRRTGNEQFF
TRBD1	TRBJ2-2	TRBV30	-	TGTGCCTGGTGTGGGACAGAGGGCGGGGAGCTGTTTTTT	CAWCGTEGGELFF